Each of the 5 T cell receptor beta chains below was sequenced from the same sample in a study of T cells after yellow fever vaccination. TCRdb ran MiXCR on the 5' RACE reads and lists one entry per CDR3 protein. The repertoire has about 170,000 distinct CDR3 sequences, about 11% of them found once; the top ten carry 30% to 45%. This material consisted of CD8+ T cells sorted from PBMCs, taken 15 days after the yellow fever booster vaccination. The receptors shown here come from a young man who received the YFV17D yellow fever vaccine.

This clonotype was recorded a few times. The chain employs TRBV7-2 and TRBJ2-1; unclear D gene. This CDR3 is 10 amino acids long. Looked up from germline, CDR1 is SGHTA and CDR2 is FQGNSA. The CDR3 DNA reads as TGTGCTAAGAGCCCTAATGAGCAGTTCTTC. This sequence encodes CAKSPNEQFF.

This clonotype has just a few counts. This chain uses TRBV6-6 with TRBJ1-1; D possibly corresponds to TRBD1 (5 bases). Germline lookup yields CDR1 MNHNY and CDR2 SVGAGI (reference sequence). The length of the CDR3 is 13 residues. V shed 5 bases and J shed 1 base, with 8 bases lying between them. Here the CDR3 DNA reads TGTGCCAGCAGTACCAGGGCGAACACTGAAGCTTTCTTT. Encoded protein: CASSTRANTEAFF.

This clonotype was seen a handful of times. The V and J genes are TRBV12-3 or TRBV12-4 and TRBJ2-5; 13 nucleotides match TRBD2. The CDR3 is 15 residues long. Trimming removed 5 bases from V and 5 bases from J; junction bases left unmatched: 5. The CDR3 DNA sequence: TGTGCCAGCAGTAGGACTAGCGGGGGCCGGGAGACCCAGTACTTC. It is translated as CASSRTSGGRETQYF.

In this sample, this clonotype turned up many times. The chain couples TRBV5-1 to TRBJ2-1; tentatively, D is TRBD2 (6 bases). The germline V gene encodes CDR1 SGHRS and CDR2 YFSETQ. The CDR3 has 14 amino acids. Trimming removed 3 bases from V and 6 bases from J, with 13 bases in between. The CDR3 region has the DNA TGCGCCAGCAGCTGGACTACTGGGGCCAATGAGCAGTTCTTC. Translating gives CASSWTTGANEQFF.

This clonotype was picked up many times. V and J are TRBV4-1 and TRBJ2-4; 8 nucleotides match TRBD2. V was pared by 2 bases and J by 7 bases, with 7 bases of the junction left unmatched. Germline V gene sequence: CDR1 MGHRA, CDR2 YSYEKL. This CDR3 comprises 15 residues. DNA for the CDR3: TGCGCCAGCAGCCAATGGGTAACGGGGGGGAACATTCAGTACTTC. Protein product: CASSQWVTGGNIQYF.